These 30 T cell receptor beta chains originate from one sample sequenced in a study of metastatic and nonmetastatic thyroid tumors. Patients had received no treatment of any kind before thyroid surgery. TCRdb reanalyzed the PCR reads via MiXCR. The sample has approximately 90,000 clones, 7.5% to 9% seen once. What was sequenced was blood. The receptors here all came from a female donor with papillary thyroid cancer or a benign thyroid nodule (not recorded which). Some clones in this sample may be carry-over from other donors' samples.

This clone was counted ten times or more. Other DNA variants within this sample encode the same CDR3. The chain employs TRBV9 and TRBJ2-1; D not resolved. CDR3 length equals 15 residues. Germline CDR1 reads SGDLS; CDR2 reads YYNGEE. V shed 0 bases and J shed 0 bases, with 7 bases lying between them. In DNA, the CDR3 is TGTGCCAGCAGCGTAGGGCCGAGCTCCTACAATGAGCAGTTCTTC. Translated: CASSVGPSSYNEQFF.

The table lists this clone with many counts. V is TRBV27 and J is TRBJ1-6, with a weak D call TRBD1 (5 bases). CDR3 size: 13 residues. The germline gives CDR1 MNHEY, CDR2 SMNVEV (reference sequence). Trimming pared 8 bases from V and 7 bases from J, leaving 12 bases between. The CDR3: CASGGTDNSPLHF. In nucleotides, the CDR3 is TGTGCCAGCGGTGGGACGGACAATTCACCCCTCCACTTT.

Concerning this clone itself: The junction differs from germline at one of its ends, possibly a read error. The chain recombines TRBV7-9 with TRBJ1-2; perhaps TRBD1 as D (6 bases). The length of the CDR3 is 11 residues. CDR1 and CDR2 (germline): SEHNR, FQNEAQ (reference sequence). This chain's CDR3 is CASRREGDQDF. The DNA of the CDR3 is TGTGCCAGCAGGCGCGAGGGGGACCAAGACTTC. Looking up the rest from reference TRBV7-9 and TRBJ1-2 gives the full variable domain: DTGVSQNPRHKITKRGQNVTFRCDPISEHNRLYWYRQTLGQGPEFLTYFQNEAQLEKSRLLSDRFSAERPKGSFSTLEIQRTEQGDSAMYLCASRREGDQDFGSGTRLTVV.

This clone turned up a few times. The rearrangement joins TRBV20-1 to TRBJ2-1, with unresolved D. From germline, CDR1 is DFQATT and CDR2 SNEGSKA (reference sequence). CDR3 length: 12 amino acids. The CDR3 region has the DNA TGCAGCCCAAGGTCCGACTACAATGAGCAGTTCTTC. Protein: CSPRSDYNEQFF.

Remarks on this clone: Given a much more abundant clone one base away, this may be a read error. The V and J genes are TRBV19 and TRBJ2-2, with a possible D match to TRBD1 (6 bases). Germline lookup yields CDR1 LNHDA and CDR2 SQIVND (reference sequence). This CDR3 spans 16 amino acids. The V and J ends lost 5 bases and 2 bases respectively, with 15 bases between them. CDR3 coding DNA: TGTGCCAGTAGTCGGACAGTCCTACGCAACACCGGGGAGCTGTTTTTT. Translating gives CASSRTVLRNTGELFF.

The chain couples TRBV28 to TRBJ1-5, with a tentative D call TRBD1 (6 bases). The germline CDR1 and CDR2 sequences are MDHEN and SYDVKM. The CDR3 spans 16 residues. V lost 2 bases, J lost 3 bases, and 14 bases lay in between. This CDR3 reads CASSLTGGGNNQPQHF. CDR3 nucleotides: TGTGCCAGCAGTTTAACCGGGGGCGGGAACAATCAGCCCCAGCATTTT.

The table lists this clone with many counts. The chain combines TRBV2 with TRBJ2-7, with 7 bases fitting TRBD1. CDR1 SNHLY and CDR2 FYNNEI come from the germline V gene. Unmatched junction bases numbered 2, after V lost 7 bases and J lost 5 bases. CDR3 size: 11 residues. DNA for the CDR3: TGTGCCAGCAAACAGGGGAACGAGCAGTACTTC. The encoded protein is CASKQGNEQYF.

This clone was detected ten times or more. V gene TRBV7-3 combines with J gene TRBJ2-3; no definite D call. V lost 5 bases, J lost 2 bases, and 8 bases lay in between. The CDR3 loop spans 13 amino acids. Per germline, CDR1 SGHTA and CDR2 FQGTGA. In nucleotides, the CDR3 is TGTGCCAGCAGCCCCGACTCCACAGATACGCAGTATTTT. It encodes CASSPDSTDTQYF.

Notes on this clone: At one end the junction does not follow the germline gene, possibly because of a read error. This sequence joins TRBV6-1 and TRBJ2-2; possibly TRBD2 for D (6 bases). CDR3 size: 16 residues. Germline lookup yields CDR1 MNHNS and CDR2 SASEGT. The CDR3 loop reads CASSEGDNPNTGGLFF. CDR3 in DNA: TGTGCCAGCAGTGAAGGTGACAACCCGAACACCGGGGGGCTGTTTTTT.

This clone was picked up many times. The V gene is TRBV27, the J gene TRBJ1-4, with D tentatively TRBD1 (5 bases). Per germline, CDR1 MNHEY and CDR2 SMNVEV (reference sequence). Trimming cost V 3 bases and J 1 base, with 6 bases left between them. The CDR3 has 14 residues. CDR3 sequence: CASSLGVTNEKLFF. The DNA of the CDR3 is TGTGCCAGCAGTTTGGGGGTAACTAATGAAAAACTGTTTTTT.

This clone has at least ten counts. The V call is TRBV5-1, the J call TRBJ2-1; 11 bases agree with TRBD2. The V gene's germline CDR1 is SGHRS and CDR2 YFSETQ. The ends lost 4 bases at V and 3 bases at J; junction bases unmatched: 6. This CDR3 comprises 16 residues. This CDR3 is CASSVSGGALYNEQFF. CDR3 nucleotide sequence: TGCGCCAGCAGCGTTAGCGGGGGGGCCCTCTACAATGAGCAGTTCTTC.

This clone was observed at least ten times. The rearrangement links TRBV6-1 to TRBJ1-1; the D gene is possibly TRBD1 (5 bases). Germline assignment: CDR1 MNHNS and CDR2 SASEGT. The CDR3 has 18 residues. V gave up 0 bases and J gave up 4 bases, with 21 bases separating them. DNA for the CDR3: TGTGCCAGCAGTGAAGCTTTAATGGTGGGATGGAGGGGCACTGAAGCTTTCTTT. Protein sequence: CASSEALMVGWRGTEAFF.

This clone was picked up many times. The V gene is TRBV12-3 or TRBV12-4, the J gene TRBJ2-3; 9 bases are a match to TRBD2. The CDR3 loop spans 15 amino acids. V lost 6 bases to trimming and J lost 4 bases; unmatched junction nucleotides: 8. This chain's CDR3 is CASRSLAGGSDTQYF. In DNA, the CDR3 is TGTGCCAGCAGATCCTTGGCGGGGGGGTCAGATACGCAGTATTTT.

This clone was detected many times. V gene TRBV4-2 combines with J gene TRBJ2-5; 9 bases align to TRBD2. CDR3 length equals 17 residues. V lost 1 base and J lost 5; bases outside the gene matches: 11. Germline-derived CDR1 and CDR2 are LGHNA and YNFKEQ. The CDR3 DNA reads as TGTGCCAGCAGCCAAGTAGGCAGCGGGGGGCCTTCTGAGACCCAGTACTTC. Translating it yields CASSQVGSGGPSETQYF.

This clone showed up many times. The chain employs TRBV30 and TRBJ1-2, with D perhaps TRBD1 (6 bases). The CDR3 extends over 14 amino acids. V dropped 2 bases and J dropped 3 bases, with 13 bases sitting between them. Looked up from germline, CDR1 is GTSNPN and CDR2 is SVGIG (reference sequence). CDR3 in DNA: TGTGCCTGGAGTCATCCAGGGGTGGACTATGGCTACACCTTC. Translation gives CAWSHPGVDYGYTF. Variable domain in full (rest from reference TRBV30 and TRBJ1-2): SQTIHQWPATLVQPVGSPLSLECTVEGTSNPNLYWYRQAAGRGLQLLFYSVGIGQISSEVPQNLSASRPQDRQFILSSKKLLLSDSGFYLCAWSHPGVDYGYTFGSGTRLTVV.

This clone was counted ten times or more. The J gene is TRBJ2-2, the V gene TRBV4-2, with TRBD2 identical over 12 bases. Germline V gene lookup returns CDR1 LGHNA and CDR2 YNFKEQ. With 0 bases clipped from V and 7 bases from J, the junction kept 15 bases outside the gene matches. This CDR3 has 20 amino acids. CDR3 region: CASSQDHLAGGLTGFGELFF. The CDR3 region has the DNA TGTGCCAGCAGCCAAGATCACCTAGCGGGGGGGCTGACTGGTTTCGGGGAGCTGTTTTTT.

The genes are TRBV27 and TRBJ1-5; D may be TRBD1 (6 bases). Trimming left V 0 bases short and J 1 base short, with 10 bases between. The CDR3 has 16 amino acids. CDR1 and CDR2 from the germline V gene are MNHEY and SMNVEV (reference sequence). The CDR3, as DNA: TGTGCCAGCAGTTTATCGGCAGGGGCGAGCAATCAGCCCCAGCATTTT. Amino acid sequence: CASSLSAGASNQPQHF.

This clone was detected ten times or more. V and J are TRBV6-4 and TRBJ2-1; D unclear. Between the trimmed V and J ends, which lost 5 bases and 3 bases, there was a span of 8 bases. Per germline, CDR1 MRHNA and CDR2 SNTAGT. This CDR3 region has 13 residues. CDR3 residues: CASSRNSYNEQFF. CDR3 bases: TGTGCCAGCAGTCGTAACAGCTACAATGAGCAGTTCTTC.

The chain combines TRBV5-1 with TRBJ1-2, with D possibly matching TRBD1 (5 bases). The germline V gene has CDR1 SGHRS and CDR2 YFSETQ. The length of the CDR3 is 15 residues. The V and J ends lost 4 bases and 2 bases respectively, with 15 bases between them. The chain's CDR3 is CASSTGGARNYGYTF. The CDR3 region has the DNA TGCGCCAGCAGCACCGGTGGGGCCAGGAACTATGGCTACACCTTC. The full variable domain, its missing parts supplied by reference TRBV5-1 and TRBJ1-2, is KAGVTQTPRYLIKTRGQQVTLSCSPISGHRSVSWYQQTPGQGLQFLFEYFSETQRNKGNFPGRFSGRQFSNSRSEMNVSTLELGDSALYLCASSTGGARNYGYTFGSGTRLTVV.

This clone was counted at least ten times. V and J are TRBV4-2 and TRBJ2-3; possibly TRBD1 for D (6 bases). The ends were cut back, 0 bases at V and 4 bases at J, with 14 bases in the middle. Per germline, CDR1 LGHNA and CDR2 YNFKEQ. The CDR3 spans 16 residues. The CDR3 nucleotides read TGTGCCAGCAGCCAAGAAAGTGGCCAGGGGCCAGATACGCAGTATTTT. As protein: CASSQESGQGPDTQYF.

The chain uses TRBV12-3 or TRBV12-4 and TRBJ1-1, with D unclear. V was trimmed by 6 bases and J by 8 bases, leaving 10 bases between them. The CDR3 sequence is 11 residues long. CDR3 residues: CASSPAAEAFF. In DNA form, the CDR3 reads TGTGCCAGCAGCCCGGCGGCCGAAGCTTTCTTT.

This clone was seen more than once but under ten times. The gene calls are TRBV30 and TRBJ1-1, with TRBD1 identical over 10 bases. V shed 1 base and J 6 bases; nucleotides not matched to a gene: 8. Germline lookup yields CDR1 GTSNPN and CDR2 SVGIG (reference sequence). The CDR3 contains 15 residues. The CDR3 loop is CAWSGGDRGLPEAFF. In nucleotides, the CDR3 is TGTGCCTGGAGTGGTGGGGACAGGGGTCTTCCTGAAGCTTTCTTT.

About this clone: This may stem from a read error, because a much larger clone lies one nucleotide away. This chain joins TRBV5-6 and TRBJ1-6; D unresolved. The CDR3 is made up of 15 amino acids. Germline CDR1 and CDR2: SGHDT and YYEEEE. Trimming pared 0 bases from V and 7 bases from J, leaving 11 bases between. CDR3 bases: TGTGCCAGCAGCTTGGGGGATAGCTGGAATTCACCCCTCCACTTT. The encoded protein is CASSLGDSWNSPLHF.

This clone was found many times. This chain connects TRBV27 to TRBJ2-7, with D possibly TRBD1 on 5 matching bases. The CDR3 consists of 12 residues. In germline, CDR1 is MNHEY, CDR2 SMNVEV (reference sequence). Trimming left V 4 bases short and J 12 bases short, with 16 bases between. The CDR3 protein is CASSSQGLRLYF. Here the CDR3 DNA reads TGTGCCAGCAGTTCGCAGGGTCTACGATTGTACTTC.

This clone was counted between two and nine times. One end of the junction is discordant with germline, which a read error may explain. The V call is TRBV2, the J call TRBJ2-7; D might be TRBD1 (6 bases). In germline, CDR1 is SNHLY, CDR2 FYNNEI. The CDR3 has 14 amino acids. The CDR3 region has the DNA TGTGCCAGCGGGGACATGGGGCGGGCCTACGAGCAGTGCTTC. Translating it yields CASGDMGRAYEQCF.

The chain couples TRBV7-3 to TRBJ2-1; TRBD2 agrees at 11 bases. This CDR3 has 16 amino acids. V shed 3 bases, J shed 1 base, and the junction held 2 bases outside the gene matches. CDR1 and CDR2 from the germline V gene are SGHTA and FQGTGA. Here the CDR3 reads CASSFTSGGSYNEQFF. The CDR3 coding sequence is TGTGCCAGCAGCTTTACTAGCGGGGGTTCCTACAATGAGCAGTTCTTC.

This clone came up many times. J is TRBJ1-4 and V is TRBV6-5, with D tentatively TRBD1 (6 bases). Trimming removed 2 bases from V and 7 bases from J, with 11 bases in between. Germline loops: CDR1 MNHEY, CDR2 SVGAGI. There are 14 residues in the CDR3. CDR3 nucleotide sequence: TGTGCCAGCAGTTACCCAGGGGCTAGTGAAAAACTGTTTTTT. As protein: CASSYPGASEKLFF.

Many counts were recorded for this clone. The chain is built from TRBV11-2 and TRBJ1-1, with TRBD1 matching over 8 bases. The V gene's germline CDR1 is SGHAT and CDR2 FQNNGV. The V segment lost 0 bases and the J segment 4 bases; nucleotides outside the gene matches: 1. The CDR3 is 14 residues long. The CDR3 nucleotides read TGTGCCAGCAGCTTAGAACAGGGGGGCACTGAAGCTTTCTTT. As protein: CASSLEQGGTEAFF.

This clone appeared many times. The chain employs TRBV2 and TRBJ2-2; D gene ambiguous. Germline CDR1 reads SNHLY; CDR2 reads FYNNEI. The germline V and J ends were trimmed by 3 bases and 5 bases, with 13 bases remaining between them. The CDR3 consists of 15 residues. Here the CDR3 reads CASSDQPTGTGELFF. The CDR3 DNA sequence: TGTGCCAGCAGTGACCAACCCACGGGTACCGGGGAGCTGTTTTTT.

In its sample, this clone was seen many times. V is TRBV20-1 and J is TRBJ1-2; TRBD1 agrees at 8 bases. Germline V gives CDR1 DFQATT, CDR2 SNEGSKA (reference sequence). The CDR3 sequence is 13 residues long. The junction had 4 bases not matched to a gene; V was cut back by 2 bases and J by 5 bases. This chain's CDR3 is CSARPGTGYGYTF. CDR3 nucleotides: TGCAGTGCTAGACCCGGGACAGGATATGGCTACACCTTC.